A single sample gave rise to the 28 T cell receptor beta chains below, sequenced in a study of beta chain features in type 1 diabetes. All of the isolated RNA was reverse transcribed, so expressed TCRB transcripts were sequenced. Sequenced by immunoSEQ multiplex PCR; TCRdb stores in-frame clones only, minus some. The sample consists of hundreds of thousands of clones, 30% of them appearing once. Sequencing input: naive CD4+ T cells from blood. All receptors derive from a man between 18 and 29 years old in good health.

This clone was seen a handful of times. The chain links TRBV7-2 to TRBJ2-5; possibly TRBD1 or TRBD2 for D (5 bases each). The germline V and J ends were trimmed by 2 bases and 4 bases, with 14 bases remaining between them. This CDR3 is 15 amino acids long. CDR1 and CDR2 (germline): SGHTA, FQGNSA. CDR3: CASSLQLGVAETQYF. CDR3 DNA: TGTGCCAGCAGCTTACAGCTGGGGGTGGCAGAGACCCAGTACTTC.

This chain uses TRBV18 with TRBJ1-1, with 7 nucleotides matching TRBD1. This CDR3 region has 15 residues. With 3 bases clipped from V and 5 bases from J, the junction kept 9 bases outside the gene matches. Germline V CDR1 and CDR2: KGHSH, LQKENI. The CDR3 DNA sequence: TGTGCCAGCTCACCCGCACAGGGGTCTGGGACTGAAGCTTTCTTT. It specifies CASSPAQGSGTEAFF.

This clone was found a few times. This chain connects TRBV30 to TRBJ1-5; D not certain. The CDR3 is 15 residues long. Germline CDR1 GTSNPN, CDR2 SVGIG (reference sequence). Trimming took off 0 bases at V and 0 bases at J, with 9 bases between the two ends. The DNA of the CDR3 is TGTGCCTGGAGTGTACGTAGCAATAGCAATCAGCCCCAGCATTTT. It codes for CAWSVRSNSNQPQHF. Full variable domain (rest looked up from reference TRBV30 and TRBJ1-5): SQTIHQWPATLVQPVGSPLSLECTVEGTSNPNLYWYRQAAGRGLQLLFYSVGIGQISSEVPQNLSASRPQDRQFILSSKKLLLSDSGFYLCAWSVRSNSNQPQHFGDGTRLSIL.

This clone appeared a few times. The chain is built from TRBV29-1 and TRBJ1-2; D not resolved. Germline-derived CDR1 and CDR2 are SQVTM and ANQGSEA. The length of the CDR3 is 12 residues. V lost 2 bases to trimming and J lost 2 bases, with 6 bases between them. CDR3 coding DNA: TGCAGCGTTGAACGGCAGAACTATGGCTACACCTTC. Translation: CSVERQNYGYTF.

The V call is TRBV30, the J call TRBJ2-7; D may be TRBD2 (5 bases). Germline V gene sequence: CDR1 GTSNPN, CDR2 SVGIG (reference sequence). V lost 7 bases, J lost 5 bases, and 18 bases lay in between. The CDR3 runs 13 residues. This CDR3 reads CASALGAGDEQYF. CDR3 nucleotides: TGTGCCTCCGCGTTGGGAGCCGGGGACGAGCAGTACTTC.

Here the CDR3 reads CATSRAGSPYEQYF. The CDR3 nucleotides read TGTGCCACCAGCAGAGCCGGGTCTCCTTACGAGCAGTACTTC. J is TRBJ2-7 and V is TRBV15, with unresolved D. The length of the CDR3 is 14 residues. Deletions cut 1 base from V and 4 bases from J, with 11 bases between. CDR1 is LNHNV, CDR2 YYDKDF, per germline (reference sequence). The full variable domain, its missing parts supplied by reference TRBV15 and TRBJ2-7, is DAMVIQNPRYQVTQFGKPVTLSCSQTLNHNVMYWYQQKSSQAPKLLFHYYDKDFNNEADTPDNFQSRRPNTSFCFLDIRSPGLGDTAMYLCATSRAGSPYEQYFGPGTRLTVT.

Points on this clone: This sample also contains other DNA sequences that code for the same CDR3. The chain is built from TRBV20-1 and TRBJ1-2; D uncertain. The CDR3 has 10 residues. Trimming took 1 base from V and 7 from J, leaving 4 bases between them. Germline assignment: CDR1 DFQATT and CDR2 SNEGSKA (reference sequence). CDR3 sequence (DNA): TGCAGTGCTAGAGTAGGTGGCTACACCTTC. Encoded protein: CSARVGGYTF.

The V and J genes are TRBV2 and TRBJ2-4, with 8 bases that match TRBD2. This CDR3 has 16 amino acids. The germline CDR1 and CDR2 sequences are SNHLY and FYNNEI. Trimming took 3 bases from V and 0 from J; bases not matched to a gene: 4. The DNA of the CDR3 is TGTGCCAGCAGTGAGCTAGCGGGCCTAGCCAAAAACATTCAGTACTTC. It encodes CASSELAGLAKNIQYF.

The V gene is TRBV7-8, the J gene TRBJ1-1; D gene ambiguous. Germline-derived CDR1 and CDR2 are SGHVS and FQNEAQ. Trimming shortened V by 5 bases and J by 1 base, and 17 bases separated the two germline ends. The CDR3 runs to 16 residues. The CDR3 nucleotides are TGTGCCAGCAGCCCTAAGGACTGGAGCAAGAACACTGAAGCTTTCTTT. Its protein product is CASSPKDWSKNTEAFF.

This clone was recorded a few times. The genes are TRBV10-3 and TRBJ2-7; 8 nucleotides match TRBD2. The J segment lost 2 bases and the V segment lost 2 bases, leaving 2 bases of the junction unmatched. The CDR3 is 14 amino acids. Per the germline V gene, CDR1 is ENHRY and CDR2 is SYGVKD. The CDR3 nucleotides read TGTGCCATCAGTGAGGAAGCGGGAGCCTACGAGCAGTACTTC. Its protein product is CAISEEAGAYEQYF.

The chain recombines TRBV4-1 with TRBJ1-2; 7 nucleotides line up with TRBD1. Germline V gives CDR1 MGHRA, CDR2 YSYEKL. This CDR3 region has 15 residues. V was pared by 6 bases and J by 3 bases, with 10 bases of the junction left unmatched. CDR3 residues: CASRYPGGNDYGYTF. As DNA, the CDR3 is TGCGCCAGCAGATACCCAGGGGGAAACGACTATGGCTACACCTTC.

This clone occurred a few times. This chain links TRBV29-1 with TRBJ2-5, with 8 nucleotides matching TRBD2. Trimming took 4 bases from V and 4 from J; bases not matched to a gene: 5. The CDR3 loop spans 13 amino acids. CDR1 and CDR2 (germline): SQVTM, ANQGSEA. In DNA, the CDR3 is TGCAGCGTTGCCGGGACTAGAGGAGAGACCCAGTACTTC. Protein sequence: CSVAGTRGETQYF.

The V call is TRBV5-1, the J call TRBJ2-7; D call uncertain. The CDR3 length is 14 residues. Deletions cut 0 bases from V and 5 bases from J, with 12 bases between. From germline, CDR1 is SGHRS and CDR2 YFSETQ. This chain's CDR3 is CASSLESEVNEQYF. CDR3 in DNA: TGCGCCAGCAGCTTGGAGTCCGAGGTGAACGAGCAGTACTTC.

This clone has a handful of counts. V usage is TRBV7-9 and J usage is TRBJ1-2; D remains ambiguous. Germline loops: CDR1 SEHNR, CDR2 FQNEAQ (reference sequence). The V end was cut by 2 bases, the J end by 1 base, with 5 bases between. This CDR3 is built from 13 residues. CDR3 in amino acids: CASSLLDNYGYTF. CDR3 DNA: TGTGCCAGCAGCTTACTCGATAACTATGGCTACACCTTC. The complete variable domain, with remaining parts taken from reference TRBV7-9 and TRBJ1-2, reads DTGVSQNPRHKITKRGQNVTFRCDPISEHNRLYWYRQTLGQGPEFLTYFQNEAQLEKSRLLSDRFSAERPKGSFSTLEIQRTEQGDSAMYLCASSLLDNYGYTFGSGTRLTVV.

CDR3 DNA sequence: TGTGCCAGCAGTGAGGGGACAGGGAGCTACGAGCAGTACTTC. Amino acids: CASSEGTGSYEQYF. The chain has TRBV25-1 and TRBJ2-7; 9 bases align to TRBD1. Germline V CDR1 and CDR2: MGHDK, SYGVNS. The CDR3 length is 14 residues. Germline trimming cut 3 bases from V and 3 bases from J; bases unmatched to any gene: 3.

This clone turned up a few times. CDR3 protein: CASSPPSGRWNEQFF. CDR3 DNA sequence: TGTGCCAGCTCACCACCAAGCGGGAGGTGGAATGAGCAGTTCTTC. V is TRBV18 and J is TRBJ2-1; 9 nucleotides match TRBD2. V shed 0 bases, J shed 7 bases, and the junction held 4 bases outside the gene matches. This CDR3 has 15 amino acids. Germline V lookup: CDR1 KGHSH, CDR2 LQKENI.

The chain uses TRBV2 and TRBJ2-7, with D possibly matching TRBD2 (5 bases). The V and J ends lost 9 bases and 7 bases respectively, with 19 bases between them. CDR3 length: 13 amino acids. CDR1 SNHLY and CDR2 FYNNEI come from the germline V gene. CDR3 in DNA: TGTGCCAGTAATCCCCGGGGTCAGGAGGAGCAGTACTTC. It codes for CASNPRGQEEQYF.

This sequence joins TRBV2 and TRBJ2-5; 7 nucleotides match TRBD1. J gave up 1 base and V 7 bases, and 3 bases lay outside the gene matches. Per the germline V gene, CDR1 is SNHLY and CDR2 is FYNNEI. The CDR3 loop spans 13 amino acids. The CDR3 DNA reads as TGTGCCAGCATCAGGACAGGCCAAGAGACCCAGTACTTC. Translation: CASIRTGQETQYF.

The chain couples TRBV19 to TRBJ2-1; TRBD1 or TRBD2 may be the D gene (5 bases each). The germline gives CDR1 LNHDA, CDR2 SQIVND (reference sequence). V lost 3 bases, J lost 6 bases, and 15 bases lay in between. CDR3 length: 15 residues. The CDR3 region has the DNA TGTGCCAGTAGTATTGGAGACAGTGGGGGCAATGAGCAGTTCTTC. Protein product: CASSIGDSGGNEQFF.

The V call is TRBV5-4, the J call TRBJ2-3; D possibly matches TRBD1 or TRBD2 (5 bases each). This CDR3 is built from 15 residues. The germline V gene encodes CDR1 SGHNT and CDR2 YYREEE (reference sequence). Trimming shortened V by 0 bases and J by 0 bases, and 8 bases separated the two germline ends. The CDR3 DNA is TGTGCCAGCAGCTTGGGAGGGGAAAGCACAGATACGCAGTATTTT. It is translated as CASSLGGESTDTQYF.

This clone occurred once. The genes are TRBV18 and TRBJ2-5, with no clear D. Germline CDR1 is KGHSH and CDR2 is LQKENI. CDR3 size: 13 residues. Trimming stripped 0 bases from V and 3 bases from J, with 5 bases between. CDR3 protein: CASSPPGKETQYF. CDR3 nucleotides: TGTGCCAGCTCACCACCGGGGAAAGAGACCCAGTACTTC.

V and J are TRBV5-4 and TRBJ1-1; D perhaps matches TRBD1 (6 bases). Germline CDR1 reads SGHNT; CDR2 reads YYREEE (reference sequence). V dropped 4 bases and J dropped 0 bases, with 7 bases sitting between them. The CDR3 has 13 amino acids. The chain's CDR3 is CASSDRLNTEAFF. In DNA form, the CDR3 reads TGTGCCAGCAGCGACAGGTTGAACACTGAAGCTTTCTTT.

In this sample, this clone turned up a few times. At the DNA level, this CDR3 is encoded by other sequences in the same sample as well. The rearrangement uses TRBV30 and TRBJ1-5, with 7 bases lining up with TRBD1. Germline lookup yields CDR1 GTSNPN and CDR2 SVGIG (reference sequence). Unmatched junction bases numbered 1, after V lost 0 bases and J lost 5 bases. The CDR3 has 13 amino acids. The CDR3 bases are TGTGCCTGGAGTGTCCAGGGGGATCAGCCCCAGCATTTT. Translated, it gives CAWSVQGDQPQHF.

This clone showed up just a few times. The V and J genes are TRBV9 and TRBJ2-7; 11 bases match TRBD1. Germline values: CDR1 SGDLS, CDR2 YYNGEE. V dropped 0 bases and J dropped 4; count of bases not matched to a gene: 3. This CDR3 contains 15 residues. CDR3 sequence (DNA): TGTGCCAGCAGCGTAGGGACAGGGGGCTCTTACGAGCAGTACTTC. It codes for CASSVGTGGSYEQYF.

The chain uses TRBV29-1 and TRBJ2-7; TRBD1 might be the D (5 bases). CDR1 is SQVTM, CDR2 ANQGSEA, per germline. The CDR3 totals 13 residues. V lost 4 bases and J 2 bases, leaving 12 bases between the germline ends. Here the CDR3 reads CSVVSRTPYEQYF. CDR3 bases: TGCAGCGTTGTTTCCAGGACACCCTACGAGCAGTACTTC.

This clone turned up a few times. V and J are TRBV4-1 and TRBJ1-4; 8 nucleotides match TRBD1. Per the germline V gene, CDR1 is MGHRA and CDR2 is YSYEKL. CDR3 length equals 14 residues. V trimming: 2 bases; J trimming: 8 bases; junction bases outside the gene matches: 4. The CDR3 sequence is CASSQQGAGEKLFF. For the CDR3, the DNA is TGCGCCAGCAGCCAACAGGGGGCGGGGGAAAAACTGTTTTTT.

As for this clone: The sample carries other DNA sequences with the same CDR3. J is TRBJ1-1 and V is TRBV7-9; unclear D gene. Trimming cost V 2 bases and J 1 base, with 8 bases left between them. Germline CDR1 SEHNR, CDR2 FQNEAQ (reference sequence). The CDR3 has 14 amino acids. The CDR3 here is CASSLTGENTEAFF. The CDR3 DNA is TGTGCCAGCAGCTTAACTGGGGAGAACACTGAAGCTTTCTTT.

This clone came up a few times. The CDR3 DNA reads TGTGCCTGGAACGGGGGGGGCTCCTACAATGAGCAGTTCTTC. Protein product: CAWNGGGSYNEQFF. The genes are TRBV30 and TRBJ2-1, with 8 nucleotides matching TRBD2. Trimming took 4 bases from V and 0 from J; bases not matched to a gene: 2. CDR1 and CDR2 (germline): GTSNPN, SVGIG (reference sequence). This CDR3 region has 14 residues.